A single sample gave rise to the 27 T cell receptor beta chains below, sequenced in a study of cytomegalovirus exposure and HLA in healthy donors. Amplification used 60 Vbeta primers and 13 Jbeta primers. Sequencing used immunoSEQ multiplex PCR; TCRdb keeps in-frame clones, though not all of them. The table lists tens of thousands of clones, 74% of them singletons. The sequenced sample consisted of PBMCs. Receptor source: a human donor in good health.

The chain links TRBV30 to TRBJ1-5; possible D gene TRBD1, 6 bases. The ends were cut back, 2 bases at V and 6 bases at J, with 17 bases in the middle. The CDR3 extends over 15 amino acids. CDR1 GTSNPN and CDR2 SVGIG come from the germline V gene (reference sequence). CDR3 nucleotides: TGTGCCTGGAGTACCCGACAGGTGAACGGTCAGCCCCAGCATTTT. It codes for CAWSTRQVNGQPQHF.

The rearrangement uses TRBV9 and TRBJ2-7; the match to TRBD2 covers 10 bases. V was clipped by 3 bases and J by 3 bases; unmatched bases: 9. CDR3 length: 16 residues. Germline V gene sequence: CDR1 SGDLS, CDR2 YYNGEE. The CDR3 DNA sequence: TGTGCCAGCAGCGCCTCTCCTAGCGGGAGTTTCTACGAGCAGTACTTC. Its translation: CASSASPSGSFYEQYF.

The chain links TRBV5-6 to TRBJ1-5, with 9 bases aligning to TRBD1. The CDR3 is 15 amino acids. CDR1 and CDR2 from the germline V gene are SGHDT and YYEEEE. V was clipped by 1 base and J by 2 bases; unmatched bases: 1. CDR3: CASSLRTGGNQPQHF. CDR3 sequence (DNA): TGTGCCAGCAGCTTGCGGACAGGGGGCAATCAGCCCCAGCATTTT.

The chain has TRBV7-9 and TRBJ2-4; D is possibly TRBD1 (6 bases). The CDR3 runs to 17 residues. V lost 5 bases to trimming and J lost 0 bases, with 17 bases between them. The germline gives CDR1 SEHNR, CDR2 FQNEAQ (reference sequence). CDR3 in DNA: TGTGCCAGCAGCCCTCCAACAGGGACCCTAGCCAAAAACATTCAGTACTTC. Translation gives CASSPPTGTLAKNIQYF. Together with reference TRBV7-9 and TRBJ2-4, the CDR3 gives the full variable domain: DTGVSQNPRHKITKRGQNVTFRCDPISEHNRLYWYRQTLGQGPEFLTYFQNEAQLEKSRLLSDRFSAERPKGSFSTLEIQRTEQGDSAMYLCASSPPTGTLAKNIQYFGAGTRLSVL.

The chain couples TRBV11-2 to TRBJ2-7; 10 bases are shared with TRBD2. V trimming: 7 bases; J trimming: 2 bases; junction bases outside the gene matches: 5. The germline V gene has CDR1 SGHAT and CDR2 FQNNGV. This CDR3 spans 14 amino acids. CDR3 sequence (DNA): TGTGCCAGCACCCAGACTAGCGGGCCCTACGAGCAGTACTTC. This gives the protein CASTQTSGPYEQYF.

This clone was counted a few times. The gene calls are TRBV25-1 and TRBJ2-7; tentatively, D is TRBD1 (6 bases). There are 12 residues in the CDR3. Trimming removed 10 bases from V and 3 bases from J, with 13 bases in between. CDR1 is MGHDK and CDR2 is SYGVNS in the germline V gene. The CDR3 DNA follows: TGTGCCACCGAGGACAGATTCTACGAGCAGTACTTC. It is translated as CATEDRFYEQYF.

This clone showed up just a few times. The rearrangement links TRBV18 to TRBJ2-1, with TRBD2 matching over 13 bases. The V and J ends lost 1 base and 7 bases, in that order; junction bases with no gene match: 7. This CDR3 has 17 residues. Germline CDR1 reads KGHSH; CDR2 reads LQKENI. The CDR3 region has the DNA TGTGCCAGCTCACCACGTCCCACTAGCGGGAGGGGGAATGAGCAGTTCTTC. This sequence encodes CASSPRPTSGRGNEQFF.

The CDR3 DNA follows: TGCGCCAGCAGCCGTAGGGGGCAGGGGAGCTCTGGGGCCAACGTCCTGACTTTC. Its translation: CASSRRGQGSSGANVLTF. The gene calls are TRBV4-1 and TRBJ2-6; 7 bases fit TRBD1. Losses at the gene ends were 4 bases for V and 0 bases for J; bases not matched to a gene: 9. Looked up from germline, CDR1 is MGHRA and CDR2 is YSYEKL. This CDR3 is 18 amino acids long.

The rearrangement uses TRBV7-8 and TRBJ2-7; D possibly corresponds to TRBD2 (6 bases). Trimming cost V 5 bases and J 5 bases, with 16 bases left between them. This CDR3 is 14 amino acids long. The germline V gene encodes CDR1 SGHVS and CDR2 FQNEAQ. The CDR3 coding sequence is TGTGCCAGCAGCCTAGGGAGGAGAGGAAACGAGCAGTACTTC. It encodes CASSLGRRGNEQYF.

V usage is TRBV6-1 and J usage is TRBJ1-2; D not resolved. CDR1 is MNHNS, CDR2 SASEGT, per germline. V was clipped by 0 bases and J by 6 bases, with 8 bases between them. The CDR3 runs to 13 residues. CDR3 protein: CASSEAGRNGYTF. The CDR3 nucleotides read TGTGCCAGCAGTGAAGCCGGCAGGAATGGCTACACCTTC.

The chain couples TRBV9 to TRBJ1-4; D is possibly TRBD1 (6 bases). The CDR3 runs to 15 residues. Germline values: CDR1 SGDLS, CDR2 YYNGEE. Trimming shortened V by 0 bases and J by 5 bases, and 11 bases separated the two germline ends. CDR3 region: CASSVGGRLNEKLFF. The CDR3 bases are TGTGCCAGCAGCGTAGGGGGGCGGCTAAATGAAAAACTGTTTTTT.

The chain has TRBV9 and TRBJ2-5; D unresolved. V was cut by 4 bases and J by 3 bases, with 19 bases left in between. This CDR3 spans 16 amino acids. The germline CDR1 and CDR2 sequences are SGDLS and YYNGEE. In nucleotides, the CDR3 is TGTGCCAGCAGCCCCCGGGTAGCTAATCGAGAAGAGACCCAGTACTTC. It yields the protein CASSPRVANREETQYF.

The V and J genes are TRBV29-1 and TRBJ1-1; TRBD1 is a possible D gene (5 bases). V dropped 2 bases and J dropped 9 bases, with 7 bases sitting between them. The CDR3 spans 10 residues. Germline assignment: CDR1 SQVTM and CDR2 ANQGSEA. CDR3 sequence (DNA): TGCAGCGTTGAAAGGACACAAGCTTTCTTT. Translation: CSVERTQAFF.

The CDR3: CASSLGWGEWEQPQHF. The CDR3 nucleotides are TGTGCCAGCAGCTTAGGGTGGGGGGAGTGGGAACAGCCCCAGCATTTT. This chain connects TRBV7-9 to TRBJ1-5, with D maybe TRBD1 (5 bases). The length of the CDR3 is 16 residues. Germline V CDR1 and CDR2: SEHNR, FQNEAQ (reference sequence). V was pared by 1 base and J by 7 bases, with 17 bases between.

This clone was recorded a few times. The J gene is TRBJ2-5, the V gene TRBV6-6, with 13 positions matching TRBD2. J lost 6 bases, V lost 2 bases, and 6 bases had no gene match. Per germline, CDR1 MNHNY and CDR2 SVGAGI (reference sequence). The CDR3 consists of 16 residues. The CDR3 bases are TGTGCCAGCAGTTACGCACGGACTAGCGGGAGAAAGACCCAGTACTTC. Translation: CASSYARTSGRKTQYF.

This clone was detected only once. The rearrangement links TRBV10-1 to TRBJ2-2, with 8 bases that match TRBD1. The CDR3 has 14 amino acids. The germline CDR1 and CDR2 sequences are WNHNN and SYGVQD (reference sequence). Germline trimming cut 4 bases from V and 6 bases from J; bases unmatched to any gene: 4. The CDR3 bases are TGCGCCAGCAGTGCAGGGGGCTATGCCGGGGAGCTGTTTTTT. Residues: CASSAGGYAGELFF.

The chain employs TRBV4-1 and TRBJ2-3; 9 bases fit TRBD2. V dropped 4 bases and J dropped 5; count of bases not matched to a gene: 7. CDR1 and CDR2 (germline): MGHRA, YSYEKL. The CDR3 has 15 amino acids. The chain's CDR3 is CASSRSGSGEDTQYF. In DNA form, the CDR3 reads TGCGCCAGCAGCCGTAGCGGGAGTGGAGAAGATACGCAGTATTTT.

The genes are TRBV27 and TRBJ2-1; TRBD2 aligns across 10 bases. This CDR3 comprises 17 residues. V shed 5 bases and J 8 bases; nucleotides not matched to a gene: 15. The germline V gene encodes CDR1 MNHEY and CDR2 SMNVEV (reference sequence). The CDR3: CASSPITPSGSVDEQFF. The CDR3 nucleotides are TGTGCCAGCAGTCCCATCACTCCTAGCGGGAGCGTAGATGAGCAGTTCTTC.

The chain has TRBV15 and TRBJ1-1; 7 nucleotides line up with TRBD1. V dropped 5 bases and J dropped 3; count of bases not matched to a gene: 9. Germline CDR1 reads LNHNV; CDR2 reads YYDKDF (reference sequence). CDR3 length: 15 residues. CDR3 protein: CATSVRTGYDTEAFF. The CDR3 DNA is TGTGCCACCAGCGTCAGGACAGGATACGACACTGAAGCTTTCTTT.

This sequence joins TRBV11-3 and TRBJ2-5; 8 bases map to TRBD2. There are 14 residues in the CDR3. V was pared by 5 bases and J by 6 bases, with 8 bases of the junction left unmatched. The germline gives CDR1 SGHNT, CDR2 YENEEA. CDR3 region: CASSPGGGGQTQYF. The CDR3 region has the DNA TGTGCCAGCAGCCCGGGGGGGGGCGGGCAGACCCAGTACTTC.

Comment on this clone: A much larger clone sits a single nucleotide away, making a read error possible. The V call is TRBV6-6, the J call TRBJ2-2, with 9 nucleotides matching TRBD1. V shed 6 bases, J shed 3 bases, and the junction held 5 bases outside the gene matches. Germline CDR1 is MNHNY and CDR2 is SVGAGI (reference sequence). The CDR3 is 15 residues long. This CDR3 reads CASSLRDRDTGELFF. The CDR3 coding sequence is TGTGCCAGCAGCCTCCGGGACAGGGACACCGGGGAGCTGTTTTTT.

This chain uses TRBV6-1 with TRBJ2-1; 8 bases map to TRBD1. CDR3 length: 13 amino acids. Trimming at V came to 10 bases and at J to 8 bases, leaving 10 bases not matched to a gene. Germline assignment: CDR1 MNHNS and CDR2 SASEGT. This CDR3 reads CATLNGQGYEQFF. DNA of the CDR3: TGTGCCACCTTGAACGGACAGGGCTATGAGCAGTTCTTC.

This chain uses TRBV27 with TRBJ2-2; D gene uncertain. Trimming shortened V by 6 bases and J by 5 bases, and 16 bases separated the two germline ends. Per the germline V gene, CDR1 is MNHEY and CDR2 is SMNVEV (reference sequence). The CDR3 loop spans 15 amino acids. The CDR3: CASRGFLDLTGELFF. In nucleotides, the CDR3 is TGTGCCAGCAGGGGCTTTTTGGATCTTACCGGGGAGCTGTTTTTT.

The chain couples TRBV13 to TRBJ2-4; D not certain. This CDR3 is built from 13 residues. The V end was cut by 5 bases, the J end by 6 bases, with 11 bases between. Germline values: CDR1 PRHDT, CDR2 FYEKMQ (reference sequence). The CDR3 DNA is TGTGCCAGCAGCCCCTGGGCAGCAAACATTCAGTACTTC. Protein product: CASSPWAANIQYF.

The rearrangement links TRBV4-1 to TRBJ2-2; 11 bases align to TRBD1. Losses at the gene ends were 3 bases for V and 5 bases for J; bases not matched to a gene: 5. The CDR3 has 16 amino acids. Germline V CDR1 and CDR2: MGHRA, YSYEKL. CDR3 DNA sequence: TGCGCCAGCAGCCACTCGGGACAGGGGGGGACCGGGGAGCTGTTTTTT. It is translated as CASSHSGQGGTGELFF.

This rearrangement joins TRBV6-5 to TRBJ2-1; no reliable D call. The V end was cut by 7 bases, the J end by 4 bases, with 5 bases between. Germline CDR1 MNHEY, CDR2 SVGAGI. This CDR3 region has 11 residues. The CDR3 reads CASNSYNEQFF. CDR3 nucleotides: TGTGCCAGCAACTCGTACAATGAGCAGTTCTTC.

The CDR3 DNA reads as TGTGCCATCACCCCCGTGGACAGGGATGGCTACACCTTC. It codes for CAITPVDRDGYTF. The chain couples TRBV10-3 to TRBJ1-2, with TRBD1 identical over 8 bases. The J segment lost 6 bases and the V segment lost 7 bases, leaving 7 bases of the junction unmatched. This CDR3 has 13 amino acids. The V gene's germline CDR1 is ENHRY and CDR2 SYGVKD.